This T cell receptor beta chain was sequenced in a study of blood T cell repertoires in COVID-19 (dated by TCRdb to the early 2020s). Context from the whole study: Samples covering the acute and convalescent phases of COVID-19 were provided by collaborators in the United States, Italy and Spain. The material from the prospective study consisted of cDNA or gDNA derived from T cells, B-cell-depleted T cells, or PBMCs. Sample metadata almost always included a de-identified subject ID, COVID-19 status, age in years and sex. The samples were drawn from two sources: the first 160 participants of the ongoing ImmuneRACE study, and over 950 subjects contributed by 6 global collaborators. Subjects who had been exposed to COVID-19, were actively infected with it, or had recovered from it provided the deeply sampled blood TCRbeta repertoires that made up the dataset. Where available, HLA class I and class II types were taken from metadata supplied by the sample provider and were not determined by assay-based typing. The repertoires were released in a freely available public database intended as a resource for research on the immune response to SARS-CoV-2. Overall results and qualifications from the work: The quantity of clinical and demographic metadata differed by source and by participant and was supplied without curation.

TCRbeta CDR3 regions were amplified from genomic DNA using the immunoSEQ Assay, a bias-controlled multiplex PCR. The original pipeline was this. Within the assay, amplification of reference gene primers was used to estimate how many nucleated cells each sample contained. Sequence reads were collapsed and filtered to measure the absolute abundance of every unique TCRbeta CDR3 rearrangement. For each sample, productive Simpson clonality was calculated as the square root of Simpson's diversity index across productive rearrangements. As stored in TCRdb, this immuneACCESS dataset retains in-frame rearrangements with V and J assigned. A fraction of the clones does not appear; measured against another copy, unresolved V genes explain less than half of the discrepancy, and the remainder lacks a known reason. The DNA gave D and trimming, while V, J and clone size come from that table. For this sample there are about 68,000 clones; 91% appear just once. The top ten constitute around 7.8% of the sample.

At one collaborating source in Seattle, patients were enrolled during active infection and were followed longitudinally through the course of disease. Each collaborating institution followed its own protocols to collect whole blood in K2EDTA tubes. Collaborator samples were shipped for TCRbeta analysis as frozen whole blood, isolated PBMCs, or DNA extracted from either sample type. Comment on this clone: Its target antigen remains unknown. Base-call qualities are not available, and no considerably larger clone is one nucleotide away.

The germline V gene (reference sequence) sets CDR1 to SSHAT and CDR2 to FNYEAQ. The CDR3 numbers 17 residues from cysteine through phenylalanine. Just the 51-base CDR3 DNA is kept, in frame starting at base 1. Germline trimming: 5 bases from V, 4 bases from J; junction bases outside gene matches: 15. The chain is made from TRBV7-7 and TRBJ2-5; 8 bases in between match TRBD1. This clonotype originated in a man aged 35-49 years with COVID-19, enrolled during active disease. Source material: peripheral blood. In nucleotides, the sequence is TGTGCCAGCAGCCTCCAGGGGGCTACCAAGGCTTTAGAGACCCAGTACTTC. This yields the protein CASSLQGATKALETQYF.